This T cell receptor (beta chain) was recorded in a study of beta chain features in type 1 diabetes. The authors reverse transcribed all of the isolated RNA, so sequencing captured expressed TCRB transcripts. TCRdb keeps only in-frame clones here, not all; method: immunoSEQ multiplex PCR. The data contain hundreds of thousands of clones, about an eighth of them singletons. The purity of all sorted populations exceeded 95%. Sequencing was carried out using naive CD4+ T cells from blood. The sequence was obtained from a woman between 18 and 29 years old in good health.

The CDR3: CASKGRSYEQYF. Here the CDR3 DNA reads TGTGCCAGCAAAGGGAGGTCCTACGAGCAGTACTTC. The chain carries TRBV6-1 and TRBJ2-7, with D tentatively TRBD2 (6 bases). V was pared by 7 bases and J by 1 base, with 8 bases between. The CDR3 is 12 amino acids. The V gene's germline CDR1 is MNHNS and CDR2 SASEGT.